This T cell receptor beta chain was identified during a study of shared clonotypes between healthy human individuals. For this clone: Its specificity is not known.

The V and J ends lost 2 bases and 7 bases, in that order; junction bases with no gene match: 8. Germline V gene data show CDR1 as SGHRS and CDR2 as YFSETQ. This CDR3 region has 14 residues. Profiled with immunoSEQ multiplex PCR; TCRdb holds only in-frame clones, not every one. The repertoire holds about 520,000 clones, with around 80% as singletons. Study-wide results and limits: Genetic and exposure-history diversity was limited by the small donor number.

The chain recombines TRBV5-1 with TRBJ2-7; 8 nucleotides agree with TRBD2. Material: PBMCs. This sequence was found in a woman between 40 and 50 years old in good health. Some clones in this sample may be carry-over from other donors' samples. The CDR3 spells CASSLLAAGGEQYF. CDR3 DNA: TGCGCCAGCAGCTTACTAGCGGCCGGCGGAGAGCAGTACTTC.